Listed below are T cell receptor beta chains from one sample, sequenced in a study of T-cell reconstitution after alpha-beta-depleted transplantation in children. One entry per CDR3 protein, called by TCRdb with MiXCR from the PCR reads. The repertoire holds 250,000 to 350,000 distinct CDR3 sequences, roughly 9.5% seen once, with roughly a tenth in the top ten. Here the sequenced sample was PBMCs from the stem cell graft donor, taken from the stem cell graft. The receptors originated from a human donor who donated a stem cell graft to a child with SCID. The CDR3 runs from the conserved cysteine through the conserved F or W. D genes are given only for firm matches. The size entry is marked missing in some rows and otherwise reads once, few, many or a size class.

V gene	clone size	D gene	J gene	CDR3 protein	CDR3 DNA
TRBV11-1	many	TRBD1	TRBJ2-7	CASSFGPGQGDTYEQYF	TGTGCCAGCAGCTTTGGCCCGGGACAGGGCGATACCTACGAGCAGTACTTC
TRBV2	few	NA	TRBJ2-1	CASSEGGLVYNEQFF	TGTGCCAGCAGTGAAGGGGGGCTGGTCTACAATGAGCAGTTCTTC
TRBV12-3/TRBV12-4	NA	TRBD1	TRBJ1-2	CASSLRQGGRGYTF	TGTGCCAGCAGTCTCCGACAGGGGGGAAGAGGCTACACCTTC
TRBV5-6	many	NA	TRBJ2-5	CASSLPPETQYF	TGTGCCAGCAGCTTACCCCCAGAGACCCAGTACTTC
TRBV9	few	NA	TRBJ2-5	CASSGQDRGTQYF	TGTGCCAGCAGCGGACAGGATCGAGGGACCCAGTACTTC
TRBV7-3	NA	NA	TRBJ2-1	CASSQLAGEQFF	TGTGCCAGCAGCCAACTAGCAGGGGAGCAGTTCTTC
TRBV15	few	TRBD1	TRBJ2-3	CATSSTGERDTQYF	TGTGCCACCAGCAGTACAGGGGAGAGGGATACGCAGTATTTT
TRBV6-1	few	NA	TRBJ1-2	CASSEDSAYDGYTF	TGTGCCAGCAGTGAAGATTCGGCATATGATGGCTACACCTTC
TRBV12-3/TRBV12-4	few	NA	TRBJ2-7	CASSSLGPSYEQYF	TGTGCCAGCAGTTCCCTCGGGCCCTCCTACGAGCAGTACTTC
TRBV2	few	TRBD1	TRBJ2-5	CASSDGTAQETQYF	TGTGCCAGCAGCGACGGGACAGCTCAAGAGACCCAGTACTTC
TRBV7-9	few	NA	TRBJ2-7	CASSPYGRYEQYF	TGTGCCAGCAGTCCTTACGGACGTTACGAGCAGTACTTC
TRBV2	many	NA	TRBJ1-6	CASNVDGYNSPLHF	TGTGCCAGCAACGTAGATGGCTATAATTCACCCCTCCACTTT
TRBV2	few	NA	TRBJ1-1	CASIAGVYLNTEAFF	TGTGCCAGCATAGCGGGGGTCTATTTGAACACTGAAGCTTTCTTT
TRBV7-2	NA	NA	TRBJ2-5	CASSLNRGPQETQYF	TGTGCCAGCAGCCTTAATCGGGGCCCCCAAGAGACCCAGTACTTC
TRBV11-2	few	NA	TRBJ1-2	CASSLEGGLPRGDYGYTF	TGTGCCAGCAGCTTAGAGGGGGGGTTGCCCAGGGGTGACTATGGCTACACCTTC
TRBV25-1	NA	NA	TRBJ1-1	CASKEGLGTEAFF	TGTGCCAGCAAGGAGGGGCTGGGCACTGAAGCTTTCTTT
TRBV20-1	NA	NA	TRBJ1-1	CSARYVGTEAFF	TGCAGTGCTAGATATGTCGGCACTGAAGCTTTCTTT
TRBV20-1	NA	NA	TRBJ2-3	CSARAWLLATSTDTQYF	TGCAGTGCTAGAGCCTGGTTACTAGCAACTAGCACAGATACGCAGTATTTT
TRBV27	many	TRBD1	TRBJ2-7	CASSQGDRVSSYEQYF	TGTGCCAGCAGTCAAGGGGACAGGGTAAGCTCCTACGAGCAGTACTTC
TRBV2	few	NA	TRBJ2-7	CASMGTTYEQYF	TGTGCCAGCATGGGCACGACCTACGAGCAGTACTTC
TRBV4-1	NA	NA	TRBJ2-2	CASSGETGELFF	TGCGCCAGCAGCGGGGAGACCGGGGAGCTGTTTTTT
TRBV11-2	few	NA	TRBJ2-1	CASSLETAIQFF	TGTGCCAGCAGCTTAGAAACCGCCATACAGTTCTTC
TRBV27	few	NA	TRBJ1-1	CASSLWGVNTEAFF	TGTGCCAGCAGTTTATGGGGGGTGAACACTGAAGCTTTCTTT
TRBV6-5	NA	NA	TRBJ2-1	CASSSRAYNEQFF	TGTGCCAGCAGTTCTCGGGCCTACAATGAGCAGTTCTTC
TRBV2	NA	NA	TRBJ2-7	CASSDFDSYEQYF	TGTGCCAGCAGTGATTTTGACTCCTACGAGCAGTACTTC
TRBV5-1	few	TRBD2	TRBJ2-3	CASSLDSGDTDTQYF	TGCGCCAGCAGCTTGGATAGCGGGGACACAGATACGCAGTATTTT
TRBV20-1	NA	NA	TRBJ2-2	CSASQGQPSFPGELFF	TGCAGTGCTAGTCAAGGACAGCCAAGTTTTCCCGGGGAGCTGTTTTTT
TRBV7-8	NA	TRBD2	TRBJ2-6	CASSLKAGSGANVLTF	TGTGCCAGCAGTTTAAAAGCGGGATCTGGGGCCAACGTCCTGACTTTC
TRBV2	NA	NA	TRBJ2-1	CASSEAAGDEQFF	TGTGCCAGCAGTGAAGCGGCAGGGGATGAGCAGTTCTTC
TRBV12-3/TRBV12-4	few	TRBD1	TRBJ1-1	CASSSPGQGAATEAFF	TGTGCCAGCAGTTCACCGGGACAGGGAGCTGCCACTGAAGCTTTCTTT
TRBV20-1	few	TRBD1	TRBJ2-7	CSASASGTGGSAEQYF	TGCAGTGCTAGTGCTAGCGGGACAGGGGGAAGCGCCGAGCAGTACTTC
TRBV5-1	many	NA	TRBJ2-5	CASSPGVQETQYF	TGCGCCAGCAGCCCAGGGGTACAAGAGACCCAGTACTTC
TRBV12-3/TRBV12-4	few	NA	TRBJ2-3	CASSAPDQRFTDTQYF	TGTGCCAGCAGTGCCCCGGACCAGCGATTCACAGATACGCAGTATTTT
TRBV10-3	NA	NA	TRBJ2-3	CAISESGEVDTQYF	TGTGCCATCAGTGAATCGGGGGAGGTAGATACGCAGTATTTT
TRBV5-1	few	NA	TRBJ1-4	CASSLGAGNEKLFF	TGCGCCAGCAGCTTGGGGGCAGGCAATGAAAAACTGTTTTTT
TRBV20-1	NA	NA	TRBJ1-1	CSARKGMSAFF	TGCAGTGCTAGAAAGGGGATGAGTGCTTTCTTT
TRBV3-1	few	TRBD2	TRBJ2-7	CASSQDSSGGSTTYEQYF	TGTGCCAGCAGCCAAGATTCTAGCGGGGGGTCAACTACCTACGAGCAGTACTTC
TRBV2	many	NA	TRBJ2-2	CASSEIATGELFF	TGTGCCAGCAGTGAAATAGCGACCGGGGAGCTGTTTTTT
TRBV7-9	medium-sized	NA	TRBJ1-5	CASSLGTGDNQPQHF	TGTGCCAGCAGCCTTGGGACGGGTGATAATCAGCCCCAGCATTTT
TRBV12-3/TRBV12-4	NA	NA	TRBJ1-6	CASSLNGGGNSPLHF	TGTGCCAGCAGTTTAAATGGGGGGGGGAATTCACCCCTCCACTTT
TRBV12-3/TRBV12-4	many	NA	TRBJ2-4	CASSLQGRLAKNIQYF	TGTGCCAGCAGCCTTCAGGGGAGGCTAGCCAAAAACATTCAGTACTTC
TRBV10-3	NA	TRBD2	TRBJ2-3	CAIRRGGADTQYF	TGTGCCATCAGACGGGGGGGAGCAGATACGCAGTATTTT
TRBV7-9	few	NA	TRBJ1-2	CASSFSSYGYTF	TGTGCCAGCAGCTTCTCTAGCTATGGCTACACCTTC
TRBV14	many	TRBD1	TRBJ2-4	CASSLHPLTGANIQYF	TGTGCCAGCAGCTTACACCCTCTTACAGGGGCGAACATTCAGTACTTC
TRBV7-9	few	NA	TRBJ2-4	CASSPTDREGVQYF	TGTGCCAGCAGCCCAACGGACAGGGAGGGGGTTCAGTACTTC
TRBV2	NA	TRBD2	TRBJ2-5	CASTGTRGQETQYF	TGTGCCAGCACCGGGACTAGAGGCCAAGAGACCCAGTACTTC
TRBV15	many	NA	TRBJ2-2	CATSRGNKNTGELFF	TGTGCCACCAGCAGAGGCAACAAGAACACCGGGGAGCTGTTTTTT
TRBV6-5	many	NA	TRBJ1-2	CASSDTGYGYTF	TGTGCCAGCAGCGACACGGGCTATGGCTACACCTTC
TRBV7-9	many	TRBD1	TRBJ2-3	CASSSSGQGMDTQYF	TGTGCCAGCAGCTCGTCGGGACAGGGAATGGATACGCAGTATTTT
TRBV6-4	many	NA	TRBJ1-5	CASSSSWGEGQPQHF	TGTGCCAGCAGTAGTTCCTGGGGTGAGGGACAGCCCCAGCATTTT